Below are 16 T cell receptor beta chains sequenced from a single sample in a study of human T cells and chemical hapten exposure. Time point denoted: pre-sensitization, week 0. Documented treatment: therapeutic diphenylcyclopropenone sensitization with weekly scalp DPC. One entry per CDR3 protein, called by TCRdb with MiXCR from the RACE reads. The table records tens of thousands of distinct CDR3 sequences, over 8% of them present only once. The input for sequencing was whole blood, taken in connection with sensitization to the hapten diphenylcyclopropenone (DPC). The receptors were gathered from a woman in her thirties or forties with alopecia areata. Some clones in this sample may be carry-over from other donors' samples.

This clonotype occurred many times. The chain is built from TRBV20-1 and TRBJ1-2; D perhaps matches TRBD1 (5 bases). The ends were cut back, 8 bases at V and 4 bases at J, with 11 bases in the middle. CDR3 length equals 11 residues. Germline V CDR1 and CDR2: DFQATT, SNEGSKA (reference sequence). The DNA for the CDR3 is TGCAGTACGATTGGGACCTATGGCTACACCTTC. Its protein product is CSTIGTYGYTF.

This clonotype has only a few counts. This chain joins TRBV12-3 or TRBV12-4 and TRBJ2-5, with D perhaps matching TRBD1 (6 bases). Trimming took 2 bases from V and 2 from J, leaving 15 bases between them. This CDR3 has 16 amino acids. This CDR3 reads CASSLHLSDRQETQYF. The DNA for the CDR3 is TGTGCCAGCAGTTTACACCTTAGCGACAGGCAAGAGACCCAGTACTTC.

CDR3 bases: TGTGCCAGCAGTTCGGACAGCGATAACTCCTACGAGCAGTACTTC. Its protein product is CASSSDSDNSYEQYF. V usage is TRBV27 and J usage is TRBJ2-7, with D perhaps TRBD1 (6 bases). Looked up from germline, CDR1 is MNHEY and CDR2 is SMNVEV (reference sequence). V lost 4 bases to trimming and J lost 0 bases, with 13 bases between them. This CDR3 comprises 15 residues.

At least ten counts were recorded for this clonotype. J is TRBJ2-7 and V is TRBV20-1, with 8 bases fitting TRBD1. With V trimmed by 1 base and J by 6 bases, 8 bases remained unmatched. Germline CDR1 is DFQATT and CDR2 is SNEGSKA (reference sequence). This CDR3 comprises 14 residues. The CDR3, as DNA: TGCAGTGCTAGAGTGGCAGGGGGCGTTTTCGAGCAGTACTTC. Residues: CSARVAGGVFEQYF.

This clonotype was detected many times. V is TRBV11-2 and J is TRBJ2-7, with TRBD2 matching over 12 bases. Per germline, CDR1 SGHAT and CDR2 FQNNGV. The CDR3 runs 20 residues. Unmatched junction bases numbered 18, after V lost 6 bases and J lost 0 bases. The chain's CDR3 is CASRPMSTSGGPFSSYEQYF. CDR3 bases: TGTGCCAGCAGGCCTATGTCGACTAGCGGGGGCCCTTTCAGCTCCTACGAGCAGTACTTC.

CDR3 sequence (DNA): TGTGCCAGCAGCACAGGGACACCCTCGTACCAAGAGACCCAGTACTTC. It translates to CASSTGTPSYQETQYF. The rearrangement links TRBV2 to TRBJ2-5, with TRBD1 as a possible D gene (6 bases). The V end lost 6 bases, the J end lost 0 bases, and 17 bases lay between the germline ends. CDR3 length equals 16 residues. The germline V gene has CDR1 SNHLY and CDR2 FYNNEI.

This clonotype was counted at least ten times. V and J are TRBV7-2 and TRBJ1-5; no firm D call. The CDR3 extends over 14 amino acids. V dropped 6 bases and J dropped 7 bases, with 16 bases sitting between them. Germline V gene sequence: CDR1 SGHTA, CDR2 FQGNSA. Here the CDR3 reads CASSWNPTGQPQHF. CDR3 nucleotides: TGTGCCAGCAGTTGGAACCCGACGGGCCAGCCCCAGCATTTT.

This sequence joins TRBV12-3 or TRBV12-4 and TRBJ2-7, with a weak D call TRBD2 (6 bases). The CDR3 extends over 14 amino acids. Trimming took off 4 bases at V and 6 bases at J, with 16 bases between the two ends. CDR3 DNA sequence: TGTGCCAGCAGTTCGGGAGAGGGGCCCTCCGAGCAGTACTTC. The encoded protein is CASSSGEGPSEQYF.

Here the CDR3 DNA reads TGCGCCAGCAGCTTGGTCGCAGATACGCAGTATTTT. This translates into CASSLVADTQYF. The chain is built from TRBV5-1 and TRBJ2-3; D remains unclear. The CDR3 consists of 12 residues. V was trimmed by 0 bases and J by 4 bases, leaving 3 bases between them. Germline V CDR1 and CDR2: SGHRS, YFSETQ. The full variable domain, completed using reference TRBV5-1 and TRBJ2-3, is KAGVTQTPRYLIKTRGQQVTLSCSPISGHRSVSWYQQTPGQGLQFLFEYFSETQRNKGNFPGRFSGRQFSNSRSEMNVSTLELGDSALYLCASSLVADTQYFGPGTRLTVL.

This clonotype was seen a handful of times. CDR3 coding DNA: TGTGCCAGCAGTGTACAGGGCCTCTCTGGAAACACCATATATTTT. It specifies CASSVQGLSGNTIYF. The chain uses TRBV2 and TRBJ1-3; TRBD1 might be the D (6 bases). The ends were cut back, 4 bases at V and 0 bases at J, with 10 bases in the middle. The CDR3 covers 15 residues. Germline V gives CDR1 SNHLY, CDR2 FYNNEI.

This clonotype was detected many times. This rearrangement joins TRBV29-1 to TRBJ1-1; D is perhaps TRBD1 (6 bases). V was clipped by 7 bases and J by 5 bases, with 17 bases between them. There are 13 residues in the CDR3. Germline V gene lookup returns CDR1 SQVTM and CDR2 ANQGSEA. Here the CDR3 reads CSAQGSLWTEAFF. Written as DNA, the CDR3 is TGCAGCGCCCAGGGGTCCCTCTGGACTGAAGCTTTCTTT.

The chain has TRBV7-8 and TRBJ2-3; D may be TRBD2 (6 bases). The CDR3 consists of 16 residues. V was cut by 4 bases and J by 4 bases, with 18 bases left in between. Germline V lookup: CDR1 SGHVS, CDR2 FQNEAQ. CDR3 in DNA: TGTGCCAGCAGCTCACGGGACTCCTTGTCCTCAGATACGCAGTATTTT. Amino acids: CASSSRDSLSSDTQYF.

This clonotype was observed at least ten times. The chain has TRBV7-6 and TRBJ2-2; D is undetermined. Germline V CDR1 and CDR2: SGHVS, FNYEAQ. The V end lost 2 bases, the J end lost 5 bases, and 6 bases lay between the germline ends. The CDR3 totals 13 residues. This CDR3 is CASSLSPTGELFF. The CDR3 DNA reads TGTGCCAGCAGCTTAAGTCCTACCGGGGAGCTGTTTTTT.

This clonotype was observed at least ten times. The V gene is TRBV5-1, the J gene TRBJ2-7; 12 nucleotides match TRBD2. Germline CDR1 SGHRS, CDR2 YFSETQ. V lost 4 bases, J lost 1 base, and 12 bases stayed unmatched. The length of the CDR3 is 18 residues. The CDR3 protein is CASSARGLTSGGSYEQYF. For the CDR3, the DNA is TGCGCCAGCAGCGCACGAGGGTTAACTAGCGGGGGGTCCTACGAGCAGTACTTC.

This clonotype has ten or more counts. The genes are TRBV1 and TRBJ1-5; the table assigns TRBD1, which was not confirmed against the DNA. TRBV1 is a documented pseudogene. The CDR3 is made up of 17 amino acids. CDR3 sequence (DNA): TGCACCAGCAGCCGACAGGGGAGTACGTATAGCAATCAGCCCCAGCATTTT. Translating it yields CTSSRQGSTYSNQPQHF.

This sequence joins TRBV30 and TRBJ1-1; D not resolved. The CDR3 consists of 13 residues. V was cut by 1 base and J by 5 bases, with 11 bases left in between. CDR1 and CDR2 (germline): GTSNPN, SVGIG (reference sequence). The CDR3 loop is CAWSGGSRTEAFF. CDR3 sequence (DNA): TGTGCCTGGAGTGGGGGAAGCAGGACTGAAGCTTTCTTT.